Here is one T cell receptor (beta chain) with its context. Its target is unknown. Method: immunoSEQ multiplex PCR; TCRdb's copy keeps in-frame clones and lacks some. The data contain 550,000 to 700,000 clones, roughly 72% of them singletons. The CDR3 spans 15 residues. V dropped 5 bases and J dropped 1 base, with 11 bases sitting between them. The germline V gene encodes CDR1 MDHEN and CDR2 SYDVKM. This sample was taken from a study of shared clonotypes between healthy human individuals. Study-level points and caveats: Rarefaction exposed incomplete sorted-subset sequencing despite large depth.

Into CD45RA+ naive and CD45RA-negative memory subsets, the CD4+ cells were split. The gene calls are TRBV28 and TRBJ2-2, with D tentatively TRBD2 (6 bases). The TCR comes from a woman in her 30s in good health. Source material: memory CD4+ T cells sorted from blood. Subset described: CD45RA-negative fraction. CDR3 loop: CASSKGGENTGELFF. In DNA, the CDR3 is TGTGCCAGCAGTAAAGGAGGGGAGAACACCGGGGAGCTGTTTTTT.